The rows below give T cell receptor beta chains drawn from one sample of a study of OX40 agonist ivuxolimab in advanced cancers. Produced via immunoSEQ multiplex PCR; TCRdb's table is partial and in-frame only. The sample holds roughly 50,000 clones, about 80% seen once. Sequencing used CD4+ or CD8+ T cells sorted from blood, obtained in a trial of the OX40 agonist ivuxolimab. These receptors all stem from an adult with an advanced solid tumor such as melanoma, head and neck, liver or kidney cancer. CDR3s include the opening cysteine and the closing phenylalanine or tryptophan. The D gene is left open where the match is weak. The size of a clone is reported for some rows only, either as once, few or many, or as a class for expanded clones.

TRBV7-9	.	TRBJ1-2	.	TGTGCCAGCAGCTTAGCCCTCGGGGGTTCCTATGGCTACACCTTC	CASSLALGGSYGYTF
TRBV6-1	TRBD1	TRBJ2-7	.	TGTGCCAGCAGTGGAGAGGGGGCGCCCGGCGAGCAGTACTTC	CASSGEGAPGEQYF
TRBV2	TRBD1	TRBJ1-5	.	TGTGCCAGCAGGGGTTACACAGGGGATAGCAATCAGCCCCAGCATTTT	CASRGYTGDSNQPQHF
TRBV5-4	.	TRBJ2-1	.	TGTGCCAGCAGCTTGGTTAGCGACAATGAGCAGTTCTTC	CASSLVSDNEQFF
TRBV14	.	TRBJ1-1	.	TGTGCCAGCAGCCAAGTCGAACAACGGAACACTGAAGCTTTCTTT	CASSQVEQRNTEAFF
TRBV13	.	TRBJ2-7	.	TGTGCCAGCAGCTTCTCAAGGACTTCCTCCTACGAGCAGTACTTC	CASSFSRTSSYEQYF
TRBV6-1	.	TRBJ1-2	.	TGTGCCAGCAGTGAAATGTACGGGCAAGTTAACTATGGCTACACCTTC	CASSEMYGQVNYGYTF
TRBV19	TRBD1	TRBJ1-1	.	TGTGCCAGTAGTAGGGACAGGGGAACTGAAGCTTTCTTT	CASSRDRGTEAFF
TRBV29-1	.	TRBJ1-2	.	TGCAGCGTCGCCCCCGGACCGACCTATGGCTACACCTTC	CSVAPGPTYGYTF
TRBV7-3	TRBD1	TRBJ2-7	.	TGTGCCAGCAGCCTACAGGGGAATCCCTACGAGCAGTACTTC	CASSLQGNPYEQYF
TRBV9	.	TRBJ1-4	.	TGTGCCAGCAGCGTGGATGAAAAACTGTTTTTT	CASSVDEKLFF
TRBV5-5	.	TRBJ1-1	.	TGTGCCAGCACCGGAAGGATCTCATCCGGGGAGGAAGCGATGAACACTGAAGCTTTCTTT	CASTGRISSGEEAMNTEAFF
TRBV5-1	.	TRBJ2-6	.	TGCGCCAGCAGCTTGCCTGGGGCCAACGTCCTGACTTTC	CASSLPGANVLTF
TRBV7-7	.	TRBJ2-1	once	TGTGCCAGCAGCCCCTCGGGCGTGAATGAGCAGTTCTTC	CASSPSGVNEQFF
TRBV7-9	TRBD2	TRBJ2-7	once	TGTGCCAGCAGCTTAAGCGGGGGGTCCTACGAGCAGTACTTC	CASSLSGGSYEQYF
TRBV11-2	.	TRBJ1-1	.	TGTGCCAGCAGCCTTCTTCTCGGGGTGAACACTGAAGCTTTCTTT	CASSLLLGVNTEAFF
TRBV4-1	.	TRBJ1-6	medium-sized	TGCGCCAGCAGCCAAGAAGCTTTGGAGGGTTGGAATTCACCCCTCCACTTT	CASSQEALEGWNSPLHF
TRBV11-1	.	TRBJ2-7	.	TGTGCCAGCAGCCGTGGGCAGTCGGGCGAGCAGTACTTC	CASSRGQSGEQYF
TRBV28	.	TRBJ1-4	.	TGTGCCAGCAGCCCCCTTGAAAAACTGTTTTTT	CASSPLEKLFF
TRBV27	TRBD1	TRBJ2-4	.	TGTGCCAGCAGTCTTCAAAGACAGGGTTCACGGTACTTC	CASSLQRQGSRYF
TRBV2	.	TRBJ2-7	.	TGTGCCAGCAGTGGGGAGTACGAGCAGTACTTC	CASSGEYEQYF
TRBV6-9	.	TRBJ1-5	.	TGTGCCAGCAGATCTGACCGTTTGGGCAATCAGCCCCAGCATTTT	CASRSDRLGNQPQHF
TRBV2	.	TRBJ2-2	.	TGTGCCAGCAGTGAAATCGCGAACACCGGGGAGCTGTTTTTT	CASSEIANTGELFF
TRBV10-1	TRBD2	TRBJ2-3	.	TGCGCCAGCAGCCCGGGACTAGCGGATCTCACAGATACGCAGTATTTT	CASSPGLADLTDTQYF
TRBV5-5	TRBD1	TRBJ2-7	.	TGTGCCAGCAGTCCTACCGGGACAGGGCCCTACGAGCAGTACTTC	CASSPTGTGPYEQYF
TRBV28	.	TRBJ1-1	.	TGTGCCAGCAGTTTCTCACAAGGAGAAGCTTTCTTT	CASSFSQGEAFF
TRBV4-3	.	TRBJ1-4	.	TGCGCCAGCAGCCAAGAGGGATACGGAGATGCAACTAATGAAAAACTGTTTTTT	CASSQEGYGDATNEKLFF
TRBV30	TRBD1	TRBJ1-2	.	TGTGCCTGGACGACAGGGGACTATGGCTACACCTTC	CAWTTGDYGYTF
TRBV7-9	.	TRBJ2-5	.	TGTGCCAGTGGGGGAGAGACCCAGTACTTC	CASGGETQYF
TRBV19	.	TRBJ2-7	.	TGTGCCAGTAGTGATAGGACTGCGGGGAACGAGCAGTACTTC	CASSDRTAGNEQYF
TRBV30	.	TRBJ2-6	.	TGTGCCTGGAGTAGGGGTAGCTTAGCCCTCTCTGGGGCCAACGTCCTGACTTTC	CAWSRGSLALSGANVLTF
TRBV28	TRBD1	TRBJ2-7	.	TGTGCCAGCAGCTCTACCTTAGGACAGGGGAGCGCCTACGAGCAGTACTTC	CASSSTLGQGSAYEQYF
TRBV15	TRBD2	TRBJ2-1	.	TGTGCCACCAGCAGGGGTCCGCGGGGGGGCCGTAGCTCCTACAATGAGCAGTTCTTC	CATSRGPRGGRSSYNEQFF
TRBV19	TRBD1	TRBJ1-2	.	TGTGCCAGTAGTCCGGGGGGACAGATCTATGGCTACACCTTC	CASSPGGQIYGYTF
TRBV10-3	.	TRBJ2-6	.	TGTGCCACCGCAGGGGGGGACCGATCTTCTGGGGCCAACGTCCTGACTTTC	CATAGGDRSSGANVLTF
TRBV7-9	.	TRBJ1-1	.	TGTGCCAGCAGCTTACCAAGGCTGAACACTGAAGCTTTCTTT	CASSLPRLNTEAFF
TRBV19	TRBD1	TRBJ1-2	.	TGTGCCAGTAAGGGACAGGGGCGGACTGGCTACACCTTC	CASKGQGRTGYTF
TRBV5-1	.	TRBJ2-2	.	TGCGCCAGCAGCGTGCTGCTAAAGGGGCTCGGGGTCGGGGAGCTGTTTTTT	CASSVLLKGLGVGELFF
TRBV5-1	.	TRBJ1-2	.	TGCGCCAGCCGGCCCGGGGGGGATGGCTACACCTTC	CASRPGGDGYTF
TRBV21-1	.	TRBJ2-7	.	TGTGCCAGCAGCACAGGGCCAATCGGTGGTGAGCAGTACTTC	CASSTGPIGGEQYF
TRBV9	.	TRBJ2-7	.	TGTGCCAGCAGCCAAGGTTGGATTTACGAGCAGTACTTC	CASSQGWIYEQYF